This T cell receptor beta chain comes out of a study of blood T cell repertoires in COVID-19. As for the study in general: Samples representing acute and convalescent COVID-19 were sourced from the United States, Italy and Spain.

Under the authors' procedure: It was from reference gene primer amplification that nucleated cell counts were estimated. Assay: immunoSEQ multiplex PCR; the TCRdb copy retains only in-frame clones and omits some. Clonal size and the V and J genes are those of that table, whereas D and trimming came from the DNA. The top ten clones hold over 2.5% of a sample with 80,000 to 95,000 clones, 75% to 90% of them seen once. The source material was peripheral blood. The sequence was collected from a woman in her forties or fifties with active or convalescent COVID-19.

CDR3 protein: CASGPLGTSGYTGELFF. The CDR3, as DNA: TGTGCCAGCGGACCCCTGGGGACTAGCGGCTACACCGGGGAGCTGTTTTTT. The gene calls are TRBV7-6 and TRBJ2-2; 11 bases are a match to TRBD2. CDR1 and CDR2 (germline): SGHVS, FNYEAQ. This CDR3 has 17 residues. With 8 bases clipped from V and 3 bases from J, the junction kept 11 bases outside the gene matches.